This TCR beta chain derives from a study of T cells in Graves' hyperthyroidism and ophthalmopathy (dated 2019 in TCRdb). In terms of the full investigation: Peripheral blood was sampled at the time of initial diagnosis, prior to any treatment. The roughly 94 discovery patients were randomly split 7:3 into training and test sets. Thyroid tissue and blood T-cell repertoires from about six Graves' hyperthyroidism patients were also compared in the study. A discovery cohort of 95 to 100 patients, 43 with Graves' ophthalmopathy and over 55 with stable Graves' hyperthyroidism, was used to find distinguishing TCR V-J signatures. According to the paper, TCR Vbeta CDR3 sequencing was carried out on 135 peripheral blood samples, which came from fewer than 50 ophthalmopathy, approximately 72 hyperthyroidism and roughly 17 progressor patients. Following sampling, methimazole starting at 30 mg daily was given to hyperthyroidism patients, and high-dose intravenous methylprednisolone was given to ophthalmopathy patients. Prospective prediction of ophthalmopathy was tested in an independent validation cohort of fewer than 20 hyperthyroidism patients and 15 to 17 patients who later progressed to ophthalmopathy. The paper's findings and limits, for the study overall: During validation, the model predicted progression to ophthalmopathy a median of around 6 months ahead of onset, with just under 71% sensitivity and around 73% specificity. Most expanded thyroid clonotypes (frequency above 0.001) were also detected in blood, suggesting blood repertoires may reflect thyroid immune responses. A model built on a 13 V-J signature distinguished ophthalmopathy from stable hyperthyroidism, reaching 85% to 90% sensitivity and about 81% specificity in cross-validation and 80%/75% in testing. No statistical method was used to set the sample size in advance, and investigators knew the group allocation.

There are many counts of this clonotype. Its specific antigen is unknown. The sample holds no much larger clone one base away, and base qualities are not on file. Graves' hyperthyroidism was defined as stable when no progression to ophthalmopathy occurred over 18 months of follow-up. Hyperthyroidism patients were newly diagnosed, had a disease duration of under 2 months, and were aged 18 to 65 years. Patients with uncontrolled infections, other autoimmune diseases, pregnancy or lactation were excluded. Diagnoses relied on clinical symptoms, serum thyroxine and TRAb, thyroid ultrasound and orbital computed tomography. Ficoll-Paque density gradient centrifugation was used to isolate PBMCs from around 10 ml of fresh peripheral blood. Total RNA was extracted with Trizol reagent, and quality was checked on an Agilent 2100 Bioanalyzer. Amplification of TCR beta CDR3 regions was carried out from RNA transcripts. The first round of RT-PCR for the TCR CDR3 was performed with the HTBI primer set and the Qiagen OneStep RT-PCR kit. Libraries were constructed in a second round of multiplex PCR, after which size selection and purification were performed. Libraries were sequenced paired-end with 100 bp reads on an Illumina HiSeq2000. The original methods were these. SOAPnuke was used to process the raw data, throwing out any read that contained adapters or uncalled bases, had a mean Phred below 15, or lacked an exact constant-primer or identifier match. COPE v1.2.5 was used to merge high-quality paired reads, and clonotypes were defined as unique nucleotide sequences. MiTCR v1.1 was used to align the clonotypes against IMGT TRBV, TRBD and TRBJ reference segments. The analysis was restricted to V-J combinations with a frequency above 0.0001, which together covered over 99% of the repertoires. A TCS score was defined as the ratio between F50 (clonal expansion) and ExV (chaos), using BLOSUM62-based TCRdist between CDR3 peptides within each V-J. Welch's t-statistics and random forest reduced several hundred V-J features to roughly 13, which were used in a naive Bayes classifier (R e1071). The public reads were quality trimmed at Q25 with fastp and then assembled into clones with MiXCR by TCRdb, keeping productive beta chains. Entries that share a CDR3 protein sequence are merged under the most common genes and DNA. The V and J calls were determined by TCRdb, not by the authors. This sample lists around 690,000 distinct CDR3 sequences; about 18% were detected once. The leading ten clones occupy 15% to 19% of the sample.

Sequences SGHDN (CDR1) and FVKESK (CDR2) are obtained from the germline V gene. Trimming accounts for 4 bases at V and 1 base at J, while the number of junction bases matched to no gene is 9. Including the terminal cysteine and phenylalanine, the CDR3 comprises 16 residues. This entry keeps only the CDR3 DNA: 48 bases, framed from base 1. The V gene is TRBV14 and the J gene is TRBJ1-2, with 7 bases aligning to TRBD1. The TCR originated in a man aged 50-59 years with Graves' hyperthyroidism. The material sequenced was blood. The nucleotide sequence is given as TGTGCCAGCAGCCTTGCCAGGGGGACAGATAACTATGGCTACACCTTC. Its protein product is CASSLARGTDNYGYTF.